These 3 T cell receptor beta chains share one sample of origin, sequenced in a study of CD8 T cells in ankylosing spondylitis. The study, taken as a whole, reports: A TCR beta motif of about eight highly homologous variants seemed to mark ankylosing spondylitis blood.

Each CDR3 protein is one row after TCRdb ran MiXCR on the 5' RACE reads. Of 800,000 to 900,000 distinct CDR3 sequences in the sample, 10% to 15% were seen once. Their specific antigens are unknown. Sequencing was carried out using blood, either unsorted or a sorted T cell fraction (not recorded which). These receptors were collected from a male donor with ankylosing spondylitis.

The table lists this clonotype with many counts. This sequence joins TRBV4-3 and TRBJ1-2; D is undetermined. The germline CDR1 and CDR2 sequences are LGHNA and YSLEER. V lost 1 base to trimming and J lost 7 bases, with 16 bases between them. CDR3 length: 15 residues. CDR3 residues: CASSQGRVEQGGYTF. Written as DNA, the CDR3 is TGCGCCAGCAGCCAAGGCCGAGTAGAACAAGGTGGCTACACCTTC.

This clonotype has only a few counts. V usage is TRBV7-2 and J usage is TRBJ2-5; D gene unclear. Germline-derived CDR1 and CDR2 are SGHTA and FQGNSA. Trimming cost V 5 bases and J 5 bases, with 12 bases left between them. This CDR3 is 13 amino acids long. CDR3 DNA sequence: TGTGCCAGCAGCCGATCCCCTTCGGAGACCCAGTACTTC. Encoded protein: CASSRSPSETQYF.

In nucleotides, the CDR3 is TGTGCCAGCAGTTTAGACAGATTTTTCAATCAGCCCCAGCATTTT. Residues: CASSLDRFFNQPQHF. The genes are TRBV28 and TRBJ1-5; D is possibly TRBD1 (5 bases). CDR3 length: 15 residues. Trimming stripped 2 bases from V and 3 bases from J, with 11 bases between. In germline, CDR1 is MDHEN, CDR2 SYDVKM.